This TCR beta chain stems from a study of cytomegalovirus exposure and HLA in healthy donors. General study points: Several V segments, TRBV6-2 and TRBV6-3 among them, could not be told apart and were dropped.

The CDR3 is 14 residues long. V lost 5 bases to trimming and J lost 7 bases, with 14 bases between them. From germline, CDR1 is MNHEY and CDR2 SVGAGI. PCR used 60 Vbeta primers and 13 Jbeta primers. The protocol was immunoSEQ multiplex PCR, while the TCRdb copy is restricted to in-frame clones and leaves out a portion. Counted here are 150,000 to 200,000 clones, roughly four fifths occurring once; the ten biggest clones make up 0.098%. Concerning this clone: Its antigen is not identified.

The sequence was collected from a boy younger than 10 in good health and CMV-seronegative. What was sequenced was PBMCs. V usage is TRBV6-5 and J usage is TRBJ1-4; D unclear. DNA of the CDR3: TGTGCCAGCAGTCAGCTCCCCCTAGGTGAAAAACTGTTTTTT. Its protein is CASSQLPLGEKLFF.